The 11 T cell receptor beta chains reported below all come from one sample, sequenced in a study of shared clonotypes between healthy human individuals. Naive CD8 isolation took CD45RO-negative cells positively selected for CCR7 and excluded terminally differentiated effector memory CD45RA+ cells. Assay: immunoSEQ multiplex PCR; the TCRdb copy retains only in-frame clones and omits some. The data hold about 2 million clones, with about 95% observed a single time. Sample: naive CD8+ T cells sorted from blood. The source is a man between 18 and 29 years old in good health.

This chain links TRBV11-2 with TRBJ2-1, with a possible D match to TRBD2 (6 bases). The length of the CDR3 is 17 residues. Trimming stripped 4 bases from V and 2 bases from J, with 18 bases between. Germline CDR1 reads SGHAT; CDR2 reads FQNNGV. This CDR3 reads CASSSRTDASAYNEQFF. For the CDR3, the DNA is TGTGCCAGCAGCTCCCGGACGGACGCTAGCGCCTACAATGAGCAGTTCTTC.

The chain is built from TRBV28 and TRBJ1-2, with D tentatively TRBD1 (6 bases). V was shortened by 5 bases and J by 5 bases, with 18 bases between the two germline ends. Germline V gene data show CDR1 as MDHEN and CDR2 as SYDVKM. The CDR3 covers 15 residues. CDR3 sequence (DNA): TGTGCCAGCAGTGGTGACAGGATGTGGGGGTATGGCTACACCTTC. This codes for CASSGDRMWGYGYTF.

The chain combines TRBV6-5 with TRBJ2-2, with D unresolved. Trimming removed 1 base at V and 6 bases at J, with 9 bases between. The CDR3 is 14 residues long. CDR1 MNHEY and CDR2 SVGAGI come from the germline V gene. The CDR3 loop reads CASSYFWGAGELFF. CDR3 coding DNA: TGTGCCAGCAGTTACTTTTGGGGTGCCGGGGAGCTGTTTTTT.

This clone appeared once. The same CDR3 also results from other DNA sequences found in this sample. The V call is TRBV29-1, the J call TRBJ2-7; 10 bases match TRBD1. This CDR3 is 13 amino acids long. The J segment lost 4 bases and the V segment lost 6 bases, leaving 6 bases of the junction unmatched. Germline V lookup: CDR1 SQVTM, CDR2 ANQGSEA. DNA of the CDR3: TGCAGCGTGGCCGGGACAGGGGCTTACGAGCAGTACTTC. Encoded protein: CSVAGTGAYEQYF.

This chain connects TRBV10-3 to TRBJ1-2, with D possibly matching TRBD1 (5 bases). The CDR3 consists of 15 residues. Germline V gives CDR1 ENHRY, CDR2 SYGVKD. V shed 0 bases and J shed 4 bases, with 12 bases lying between them. Written as DNA, the CDR3 is TGTGCCATCAGTGAGTCTAGAGGGGACCTCTATGGCTACACCTTC. Translated: CAISESRGDLYGYTF.

The gene calls are TRBV29-1 and TRBJ2-7; D may match TRBD1 or TRBD2 (5 bases each). The CDR3 extends over 16 amino acids. Looked up from germline, CDR1 is SQVTM and CDR2 is ANQGSEA. Trimming cost V 3 bases and J 0 bases, with 18 bases left between them. The CDR3 reads CSVEVLTEGPSYEQYF. The CDR3 DNA reads as TGCAGCGTTGAGGTACTAACCGAGGGGCCCTCCTACGAGCAGTACTTC.

The rearrangement links TRBV27 to TRBJ2-7; 9 nucleotides line up with TRBD1. Germline CDR1 is MNHEY and CDR2 is SMNVEV (reference sequence). The CDR3 is made up of 15 amino acids. The V and J ends lost 5 bases and 2 bases, in that order; junction bases with no gene match: 7. The DNA of the CDR3 is TGTGCCAGCAGTGTACAACAGGGGGCTACCTACGAGCAGTACTTC. This translates into CASSVQQGATYEQYF.

The chain couples TRBV11-1 to TRBJ2-7; TRBD1 aligns across 10 bases. This CDR3 has 16 amino acids. The germline V gene encodes CDR1 SGHAT and CDR2 FQDESV (reference sequence). The V segment lost 2 bases and the J segment 5 bases; nucleotides outside the gene matches: 9. CDR3 loop: CASSLNSGQGLNEQYF. The CDR3 DNA reads as TGTGCCAGCAGCTTAAACTCGGGACAGGGGTTGAACGAGCAGTACTTC.

This clone was found once. This chain connects TRBV27 to TRBJ2-2; D possibly corresponds to TRBD1 (7 bases). The CDR3 runs 14 residues. Germline V lookup: CDR1 MNHEY, CDR2 SMNVEV (reference sequence). V lost 6 bases, J lost 5 bases, and 13 bases lay in between. This chain's CDR3 is CASRGAGGTGELFF. CDR3 bases: TGTGCCAGCAGAGGGGCAGGGGGGACCGGGGAGCTGTTTTTT.

The chain couples TRBV7-8 to TRBJ2-5; a weak D match, TRBD2 (6 bases). This CDR3 region has 14 residues. V lost 5 bases to trimming and J lost 4 bases, with 14 bases between them. Germline values: CDR1 SGHVS, CDR2 FQNEAQ. This chain's CDR3 is CASSGDFIGETQYF. The DNA for the CDR3 is TGTGCCAGCAGCGGGGACTTCATAGGAGAGACCCAGTACTTC.

The CDR3 reads CASSLEADNSPLHF. CDR3 nucleotides: TGTGCCAGCAGCTTAGAGGCAGATAATTCACCCCTCCACTTT. The V call is TRBV11-2, the J call TRBJ1-6; D unresolved. Trimming cost V 0 bases and J 5 bases, with 5 bases left between them. This CDR3 has 14 residues. The V gene's germline CDR1 is SGHAT and CDR2 FQNNGV.